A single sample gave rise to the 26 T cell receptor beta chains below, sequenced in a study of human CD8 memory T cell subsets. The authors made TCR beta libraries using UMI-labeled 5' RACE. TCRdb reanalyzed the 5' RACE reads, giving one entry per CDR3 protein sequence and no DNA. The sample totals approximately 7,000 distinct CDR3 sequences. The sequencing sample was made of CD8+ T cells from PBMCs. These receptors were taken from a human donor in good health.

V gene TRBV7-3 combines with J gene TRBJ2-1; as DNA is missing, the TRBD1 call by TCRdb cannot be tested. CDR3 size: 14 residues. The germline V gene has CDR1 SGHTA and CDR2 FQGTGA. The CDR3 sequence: CASSSSGTYNEQFF.

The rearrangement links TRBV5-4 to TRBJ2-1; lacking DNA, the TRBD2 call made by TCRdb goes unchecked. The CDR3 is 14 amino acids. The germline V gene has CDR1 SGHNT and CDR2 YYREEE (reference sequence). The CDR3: CASGGASDYNEQFF.

CDR3 amino acids: CASSFSGQPQHF. The rearrangement links TRBV27 to TRBJ1-5. The length of the CDR3 is 12 residues. From germline, CDR1 is MNHEY and CDR2 SMNVEV (reference sequence).

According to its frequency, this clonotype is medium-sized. The CDR3 here is CASRGGGLNTEAFF. V is TRBV7-6 and J is TRBJ1-1; without DNA, the TCRdb call of TRBD1 cannot be checked. The CDR3 is 14 amino acids. Germline V gene sequence: CDR1 SGHVS, CDR2 FNYEAQ.

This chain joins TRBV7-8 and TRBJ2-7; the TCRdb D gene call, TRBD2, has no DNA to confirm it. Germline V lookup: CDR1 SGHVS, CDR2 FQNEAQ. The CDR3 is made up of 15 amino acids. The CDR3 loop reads CASSTHQLAGDEQYF.

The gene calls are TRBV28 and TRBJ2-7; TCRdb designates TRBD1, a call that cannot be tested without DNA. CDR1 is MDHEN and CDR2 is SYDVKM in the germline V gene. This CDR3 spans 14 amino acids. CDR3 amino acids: CASSFLSGDYEQYF.

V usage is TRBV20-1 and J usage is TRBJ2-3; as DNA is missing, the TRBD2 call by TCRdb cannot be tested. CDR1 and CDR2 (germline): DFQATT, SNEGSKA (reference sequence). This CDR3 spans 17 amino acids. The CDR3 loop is CSASDLRAGEIADTQYF.

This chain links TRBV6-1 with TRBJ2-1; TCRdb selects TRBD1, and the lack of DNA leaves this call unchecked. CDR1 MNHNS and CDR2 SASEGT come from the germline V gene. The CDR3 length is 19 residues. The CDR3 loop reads CASSRKGARDPVGRDEQFF.

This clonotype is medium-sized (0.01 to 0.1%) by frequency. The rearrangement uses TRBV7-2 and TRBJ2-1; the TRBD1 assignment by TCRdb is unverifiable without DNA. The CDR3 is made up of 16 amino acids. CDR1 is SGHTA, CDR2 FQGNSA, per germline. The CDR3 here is CASSLARGGTNNEQFF. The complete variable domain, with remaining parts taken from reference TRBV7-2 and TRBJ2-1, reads GAGVSQSPSNKVTEKGKDVELRCDPISGHTALYWYRQSLGQGLEFLIYFQGNSAPDKSGLPSDRFSAERTGGSVSTLTIQRTQQEDSAVYLCASSLARGGTNNEQFFGPGTRLTVL.

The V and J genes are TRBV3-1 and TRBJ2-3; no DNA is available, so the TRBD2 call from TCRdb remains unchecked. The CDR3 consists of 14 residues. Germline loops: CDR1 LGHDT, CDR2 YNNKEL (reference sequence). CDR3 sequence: CASSQGISGNTQYF.

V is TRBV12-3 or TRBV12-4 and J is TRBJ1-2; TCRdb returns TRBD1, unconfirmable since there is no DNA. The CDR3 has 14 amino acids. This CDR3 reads CASTLGGDLYGYTF.

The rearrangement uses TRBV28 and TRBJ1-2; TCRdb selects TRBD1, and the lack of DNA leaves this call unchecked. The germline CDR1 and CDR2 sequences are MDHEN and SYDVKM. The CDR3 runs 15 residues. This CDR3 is CASSLKGAPNYGYTF.

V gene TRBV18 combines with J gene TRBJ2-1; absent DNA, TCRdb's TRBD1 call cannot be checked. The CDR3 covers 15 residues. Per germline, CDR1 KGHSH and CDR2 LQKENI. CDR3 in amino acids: CASSRPSGPTNEQFF.

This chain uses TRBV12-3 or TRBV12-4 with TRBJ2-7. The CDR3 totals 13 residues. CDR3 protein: CASSLVRVEEQYF.

This CDR3 is CASSLGSQPQHF. The gene calls are TRBV7-9 and TRBJ1-5. The CDR3 covers 12 residues. Germline CDR1 is SEHNR and CDR2 is FQNEAQ (reference sequence).

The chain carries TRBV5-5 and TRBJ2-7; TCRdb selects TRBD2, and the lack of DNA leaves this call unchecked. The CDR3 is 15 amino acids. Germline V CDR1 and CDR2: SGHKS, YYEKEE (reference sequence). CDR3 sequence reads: CASSWGLAGVNEQYF.

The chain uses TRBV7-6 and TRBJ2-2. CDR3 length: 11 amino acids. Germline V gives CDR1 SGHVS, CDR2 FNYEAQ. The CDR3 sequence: CASSTEGELFF.

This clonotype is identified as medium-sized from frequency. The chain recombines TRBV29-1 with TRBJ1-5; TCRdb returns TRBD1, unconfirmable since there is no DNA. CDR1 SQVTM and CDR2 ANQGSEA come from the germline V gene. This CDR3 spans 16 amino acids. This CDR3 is CSVEKDRTRESQPQHF.

CDR3 sequence reads: CAWSKGGGRRMVAKNIQYF. The chain has TRBV30 and TRBJ2-4; TCRdb's D call, TRBD1, is unchecked because there is no DNA. The germline V gene encodes CDR1 GTSNPN and CDR2 SVGIG (reference sequence). This CDR3 contains 19 residues. Full variable domain (missing parts from reference TRBV30 and TRBJ2-4): SQTIHQWPATLVQPVGSPLSLECTVEGTSNPNLYWYRQAAGRGLQLLFYSVGIGQISSEVPQNLSASRPQDRQFILSSKKLLLSDSGFYLCAWSKGGGRRMVAKNIQYFGAGTRLSVL.

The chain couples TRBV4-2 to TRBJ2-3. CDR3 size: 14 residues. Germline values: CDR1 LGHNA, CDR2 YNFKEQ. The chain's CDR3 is CASSQDVRTDTQYF.

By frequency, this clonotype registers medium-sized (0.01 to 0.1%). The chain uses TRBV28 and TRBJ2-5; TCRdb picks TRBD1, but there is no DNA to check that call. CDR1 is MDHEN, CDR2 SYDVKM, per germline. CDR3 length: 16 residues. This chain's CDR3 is CASSLSRDWNQETQYF.

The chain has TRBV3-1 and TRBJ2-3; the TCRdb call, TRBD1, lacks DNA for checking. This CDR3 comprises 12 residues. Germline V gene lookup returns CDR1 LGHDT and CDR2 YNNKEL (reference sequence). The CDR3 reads CASSHPGDTQYF.

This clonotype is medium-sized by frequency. The CDR3 spells CASSLVAAGELFF. The chain carries TRBV5-1 and TRBJ2-2. The CDR3 is 13 residues long. In germline, CDR1 is SGHRS, CDR2 YFSETQ.

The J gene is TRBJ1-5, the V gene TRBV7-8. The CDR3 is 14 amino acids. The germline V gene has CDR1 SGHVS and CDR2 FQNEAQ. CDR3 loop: CASSLARADQPQHF.

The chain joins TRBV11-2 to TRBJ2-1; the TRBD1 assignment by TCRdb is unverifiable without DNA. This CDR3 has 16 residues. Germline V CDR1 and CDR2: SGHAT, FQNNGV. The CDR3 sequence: CASSFGGWLGADEQFF. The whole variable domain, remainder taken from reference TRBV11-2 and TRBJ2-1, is EAGVAQSPRYKIIEKRQSVAFWCNPISGHATLYWYQQILGQGPKLLIQFQNNGVVDDSQLPKDRFSAERLKGVDSTLKIQPAKLEDSAVYLCASSFGGWLGADEQFFGPGTRLTVL.

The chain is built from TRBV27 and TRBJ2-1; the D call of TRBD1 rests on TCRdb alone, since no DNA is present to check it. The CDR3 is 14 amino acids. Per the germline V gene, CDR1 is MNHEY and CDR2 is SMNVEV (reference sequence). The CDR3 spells CASSVPGQYNEQFF.